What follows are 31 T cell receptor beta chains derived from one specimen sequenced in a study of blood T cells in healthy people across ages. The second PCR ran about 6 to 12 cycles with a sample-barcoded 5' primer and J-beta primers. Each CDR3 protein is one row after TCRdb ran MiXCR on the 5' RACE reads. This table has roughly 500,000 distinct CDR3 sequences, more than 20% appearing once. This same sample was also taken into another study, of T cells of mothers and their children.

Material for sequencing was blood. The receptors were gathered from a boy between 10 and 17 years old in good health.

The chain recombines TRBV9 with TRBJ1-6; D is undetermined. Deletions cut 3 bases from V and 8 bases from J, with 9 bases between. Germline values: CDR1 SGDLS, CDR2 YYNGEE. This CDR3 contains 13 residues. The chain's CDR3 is CASSDGRDSPLHF. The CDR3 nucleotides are TGTGCCAGCAGCGACGGACGTGATTCACCCCTCCACTTT. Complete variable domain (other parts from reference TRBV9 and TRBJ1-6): DSGVTQTPKHLITATGQRVTLRCSPRSGDLSVYWYQQSLDQGLQFLIQYYNGEERAKGNILERFSAQQFPDLHSELNLSSLELGDSALYFCASSDGRDSPLHFGNGTRLTVT.

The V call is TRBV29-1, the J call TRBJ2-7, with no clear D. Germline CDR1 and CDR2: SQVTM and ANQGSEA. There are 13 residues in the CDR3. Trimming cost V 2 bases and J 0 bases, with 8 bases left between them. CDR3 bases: TGCAGCGTTGAATATGACGGCTCCTACGAGCAGTACTTC. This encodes CSVEYDGSYEQYF.

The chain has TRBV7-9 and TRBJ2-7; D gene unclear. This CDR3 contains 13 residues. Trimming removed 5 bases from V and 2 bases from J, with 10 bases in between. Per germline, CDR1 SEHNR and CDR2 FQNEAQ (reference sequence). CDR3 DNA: TGTGCCAGCAGCCTCCTTGATACCTACGAGCAGTACTTC. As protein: CASSLLDTYEQYF.

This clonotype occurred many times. The DNA of the CDR3 is TGTGCCAGCAGGCTACCACAGGGGGAGGACTACAATGAGCAGTTCTTC. Its translation: CASRLPQGEDYNEQFF. V usage is TRBV21-1 and J usage is TRBJ2-1; the table calls TRBD1, which could not be checked here. TRBV21-1 is described as a pseudogene. The CDR3 length is 16 residues.

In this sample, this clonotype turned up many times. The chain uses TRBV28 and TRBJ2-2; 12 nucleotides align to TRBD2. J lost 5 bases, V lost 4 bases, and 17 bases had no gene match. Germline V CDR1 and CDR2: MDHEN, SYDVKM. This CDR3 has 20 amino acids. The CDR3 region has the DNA TGTGCCAGCAGTTCCTCTCCTAGCGGGAGGGCGGATTGGGTAACCGGGGAGCTGTTTTTT. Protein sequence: CASSSSPSGRADWVTGELFF.

CDR3 DNA sequence: TGTGCCAGCAGCCAAGATCAGCGGGCGTCCTACGAGCAGTACTTC. Protein sequence: CASSQDQRASYEQYF. The gene calls are TRBV3-1 and TRBJ2-7, with D maybe TRBD2 (6 bases). V was trimmed by 0 bases and J by 1 base, leaving 10 bases between them. The CDR3 loop spans 15 amino acids. Germline V CDR1 and CDR2: LGHDT, YNNKEL (reference sequence).

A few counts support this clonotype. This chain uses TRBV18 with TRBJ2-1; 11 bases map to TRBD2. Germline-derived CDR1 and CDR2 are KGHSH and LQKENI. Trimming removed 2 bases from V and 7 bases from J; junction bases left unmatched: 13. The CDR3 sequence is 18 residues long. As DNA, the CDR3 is TGTGCCAGCTCACCAGGGACAGCCACTAGCGGGGGAGCTAATGAGCAGTTCTTC. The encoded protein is CASSPGTATSGGANEQFF.

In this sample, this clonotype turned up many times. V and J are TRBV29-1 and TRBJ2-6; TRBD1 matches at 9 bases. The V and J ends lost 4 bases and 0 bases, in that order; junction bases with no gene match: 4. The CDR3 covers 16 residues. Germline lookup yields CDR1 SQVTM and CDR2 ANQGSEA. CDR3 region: CSVVPTGGSGANVLTF. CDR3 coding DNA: TGCAGCGTTGTACCGACAGGGGGCTCTGGGGCCAACGTCCTGACTTTC.

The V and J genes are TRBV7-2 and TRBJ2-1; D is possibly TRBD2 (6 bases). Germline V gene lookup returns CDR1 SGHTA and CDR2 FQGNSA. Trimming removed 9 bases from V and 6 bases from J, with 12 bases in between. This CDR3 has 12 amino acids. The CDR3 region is CASLGGANEQFF. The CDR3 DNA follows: TGTGCCAGTCTGGGGGGAGCCAATGAGCAGTTCTTC.

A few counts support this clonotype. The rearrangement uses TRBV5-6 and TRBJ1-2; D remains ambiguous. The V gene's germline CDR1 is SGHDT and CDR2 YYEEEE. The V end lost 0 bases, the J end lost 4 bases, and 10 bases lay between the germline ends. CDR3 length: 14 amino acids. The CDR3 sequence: CASSLDGLGYGYTF. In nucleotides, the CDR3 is TGTGCCAGCAGCTTGGACGGGTTAGGCTATGGCTACACCTTC.

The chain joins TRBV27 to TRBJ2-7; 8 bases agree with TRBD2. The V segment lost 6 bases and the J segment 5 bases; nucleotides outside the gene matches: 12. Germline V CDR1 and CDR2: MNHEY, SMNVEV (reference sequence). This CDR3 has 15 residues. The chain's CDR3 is CASSSQPGGKDEQYF. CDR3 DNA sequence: TGTGCCAGCAGCTCTCAACCGGGAGGGAAGGACGAGCAGTACTTC.

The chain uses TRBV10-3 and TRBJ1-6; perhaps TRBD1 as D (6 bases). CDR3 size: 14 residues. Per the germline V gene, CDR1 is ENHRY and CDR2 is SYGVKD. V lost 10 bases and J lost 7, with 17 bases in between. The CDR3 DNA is TGTGCCACCGGGGACACAGGGAAAAATTCACCCCTCCACTTT. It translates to CATGDTGKNSPLHF.

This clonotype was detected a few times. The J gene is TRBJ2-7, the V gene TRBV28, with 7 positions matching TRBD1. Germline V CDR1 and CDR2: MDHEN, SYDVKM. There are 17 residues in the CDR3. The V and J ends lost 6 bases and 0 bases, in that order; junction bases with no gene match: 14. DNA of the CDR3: TGTGCCAGCAGCCCAGGGGGATCAGGGGCTTTCTCCTACGAGCAGTACTTC. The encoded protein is CASSPGGSGAFSYEQYF.

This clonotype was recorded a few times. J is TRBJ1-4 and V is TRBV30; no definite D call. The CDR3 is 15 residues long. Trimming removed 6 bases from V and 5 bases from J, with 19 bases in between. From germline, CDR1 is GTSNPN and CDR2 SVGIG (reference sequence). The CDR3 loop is CACKEFGVANEKLFF. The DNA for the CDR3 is TGTGCCTGCAAGGAATTTGGGGTGGCAAATGAAAAACTGTTTTTT.

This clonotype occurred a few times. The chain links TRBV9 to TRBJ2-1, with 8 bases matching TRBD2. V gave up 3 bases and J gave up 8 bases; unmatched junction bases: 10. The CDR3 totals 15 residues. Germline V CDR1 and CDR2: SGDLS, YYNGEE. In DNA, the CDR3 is TGTGCCAGCAGCGCGACCGGGACTAGTTACGATGAGCAGTTCTTC. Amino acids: CASSATGTSYDEQFF.

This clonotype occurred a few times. CDR3 protein: CASSEGQGPTEAFF. The CDR3 coding sequence is TGTGCCAGCAGTGAGGGACAGGGTCCCACTGAAGCTTTCTTT. The chain is built from TRBV6-5 and TRBJ1-1, with 9 bases fitting TRBD1. The CDR3 contains 14 residues. V was clipped by 5 bases and J by 4 bases; unmatched bases: 5. Looked up from germline, CDR1 is MNHEY and CDR2 is SVGAGI.

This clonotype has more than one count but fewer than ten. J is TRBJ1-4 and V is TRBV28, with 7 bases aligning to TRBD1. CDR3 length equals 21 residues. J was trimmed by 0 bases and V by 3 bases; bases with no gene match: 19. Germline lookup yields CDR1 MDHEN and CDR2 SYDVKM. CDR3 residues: CASSFNPYDRTGAATNEKLFF. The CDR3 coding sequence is TGTGCCAGCAGTTTTAACCCCTACGACCGGACAGGCGCCGCAACTAATGAAAAACTGTTTTTT.

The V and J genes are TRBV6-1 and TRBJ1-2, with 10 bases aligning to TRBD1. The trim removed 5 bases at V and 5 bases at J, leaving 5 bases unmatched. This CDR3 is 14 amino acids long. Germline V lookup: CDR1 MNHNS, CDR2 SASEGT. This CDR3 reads CASSRQGATYGYTF. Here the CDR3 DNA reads TGTGCCAGCAGTCGACAGGGGGCCACTTATGGCTACACCTTC.

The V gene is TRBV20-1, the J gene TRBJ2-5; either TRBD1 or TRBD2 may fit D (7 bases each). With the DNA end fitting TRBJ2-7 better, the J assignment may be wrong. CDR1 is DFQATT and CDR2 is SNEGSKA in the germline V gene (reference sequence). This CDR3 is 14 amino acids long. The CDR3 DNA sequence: TGCAGTGCTAGAGATCAGGGGGGGAATTACGAGCAGTACTTC. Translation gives CSARDQGGNYEQYF.

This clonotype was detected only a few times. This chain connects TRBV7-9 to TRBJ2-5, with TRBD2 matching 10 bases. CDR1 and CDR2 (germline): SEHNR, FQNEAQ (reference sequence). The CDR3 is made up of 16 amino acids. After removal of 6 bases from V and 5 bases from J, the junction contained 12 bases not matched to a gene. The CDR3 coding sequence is TGTGCCAGCAGTCCCGCTAGCGGGAGTCTATGGGAGACCCAGTACTTC. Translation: CASSPASGSLWETQYF.

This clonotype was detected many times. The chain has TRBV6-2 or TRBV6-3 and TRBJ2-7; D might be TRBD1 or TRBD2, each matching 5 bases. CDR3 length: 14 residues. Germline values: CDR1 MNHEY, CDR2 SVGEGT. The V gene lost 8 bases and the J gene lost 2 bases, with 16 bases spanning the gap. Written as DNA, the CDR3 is TGTGCCAGCCATACCGGGACGGAACCCTACGAGCAGTACTTC. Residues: CASHTGTEPYEQYF.

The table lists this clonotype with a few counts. In DNA form, the CDR3 reads TGTGCCAGCAGTTACCCGGGTGCCGGGACTAGCGGGGGGACCACCTACGAGCAGTACTTC. This sequence encodes CASSYPGAGTSGGTTYEQYF. The chain uses TRBV6-2 or TRBV6-3 and TRBJ2-7, with 15 nucleotides matching TRBD2. The germline CDR1 and CDR2 sequences are MNHEY and SVGEGT. The CDR3 contains 20 residues. Germline trimming cut 2 bases from V and 2 bases from J; bases unmatched to any gene: 13.

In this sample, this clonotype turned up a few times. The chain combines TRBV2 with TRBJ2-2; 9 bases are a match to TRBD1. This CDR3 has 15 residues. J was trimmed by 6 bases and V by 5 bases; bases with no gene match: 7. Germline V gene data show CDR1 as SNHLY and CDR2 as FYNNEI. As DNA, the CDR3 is TGTGCCAGCAGTTTGCGGACAGGGGAAGCCGGGGAGCTGTTTTTT. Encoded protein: CASSLRTGEAGELFF. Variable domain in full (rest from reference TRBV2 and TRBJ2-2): EPEVTQTPSHQVTQMGQEVILRCVPISNHLYFYWYRQILGQKVEFLVSFYNNEISEKSEIFDDQFSVERPDGSNFTLKIRSTKLEDSAMYFCASSLRTGEAGELFFGEGSRLTVL.

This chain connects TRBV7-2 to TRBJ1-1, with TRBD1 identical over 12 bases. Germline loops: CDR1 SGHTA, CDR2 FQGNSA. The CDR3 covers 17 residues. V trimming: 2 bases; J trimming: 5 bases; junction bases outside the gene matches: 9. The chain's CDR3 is CASSLLSGTGGFTEAFF. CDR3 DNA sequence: TGTGCCAGCAGCTTACTTTCCGGGACAGGGGGCTTTACTGAAGCTTTCTTT.

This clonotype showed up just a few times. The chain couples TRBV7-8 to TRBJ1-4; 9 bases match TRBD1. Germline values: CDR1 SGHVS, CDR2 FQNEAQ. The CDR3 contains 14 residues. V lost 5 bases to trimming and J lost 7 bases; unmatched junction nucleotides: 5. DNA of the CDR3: TGTGCCAGCAGCCCGGGACAGGGACTTGAAAAACTGTTTTTT. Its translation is CASSPGQGLEKLFF.

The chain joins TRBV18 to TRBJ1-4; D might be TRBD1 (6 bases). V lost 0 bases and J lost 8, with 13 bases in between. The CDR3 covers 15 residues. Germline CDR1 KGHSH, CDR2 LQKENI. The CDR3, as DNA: TGTGCCAGCTCACCACCGATGGGGGCGCAGGAAAAACTGTTTTTT. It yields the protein CASSPPMGAQEKLFF. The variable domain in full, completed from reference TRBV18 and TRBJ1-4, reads NAGVMQNPRHLVRRRGQEARLRCSPMKGHSHVYWYRQLPEEGLKFMVYLQKENIIDESGMPKERFSAEFPKEGPSILRIQQVVRGDSAAYFCASSPPMGAQEKLFFGSGTQLSVL.

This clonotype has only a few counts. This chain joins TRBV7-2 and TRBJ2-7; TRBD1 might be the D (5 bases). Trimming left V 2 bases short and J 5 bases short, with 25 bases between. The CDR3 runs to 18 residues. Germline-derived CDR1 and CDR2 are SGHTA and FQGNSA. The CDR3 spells CASSLNAPGAGQFDEQYF. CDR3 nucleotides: TGTGCCAGCAGCTTAAATGCTCCTGGGGCAGGCCAGTTTGACGAGCAGTACTTC. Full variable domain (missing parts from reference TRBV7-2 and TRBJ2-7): GAGVSQSPSNKVTEKGKDVELRCDPISGHTALYWYRQSLGQGLEFLIYFQGNSAPDKSGLPSDRFSAERTGGSVSTLTIQRTQQEDSAVYLCASSLNAPGAGQFDEQYFGPGTRLTVT.

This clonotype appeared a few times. The CDR3 DNA reads as TGCAGTGCTCCCGACAGGGGGCGTGCAGATACGCAGTATTTT. Protein product: CSAPDRGRADTQYF. The V and J genes are TRBV20-1 and TRBJ2-3; 10 nucleotides match TRBD1. Germline CDR1 and CDR2: DFQATT and SNEGSKA (reference sequence). With 5 bases clipped from V and 4 bases from J, the junction kept 6 bases outside the gene matches. This CDR3 comprises 14 residues.

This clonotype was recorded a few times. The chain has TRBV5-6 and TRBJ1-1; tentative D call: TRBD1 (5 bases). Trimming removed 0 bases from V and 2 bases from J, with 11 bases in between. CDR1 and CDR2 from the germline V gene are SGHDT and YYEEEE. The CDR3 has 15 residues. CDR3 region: CASSLGLQGNTEAFF. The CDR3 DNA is TGTGCCAGCAGCTTGGGTTTGCAGGGTAACACTGAAGCTTTCTTT. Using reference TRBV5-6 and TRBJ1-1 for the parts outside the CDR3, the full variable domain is DAGVTQSPTHLIKTRGQQVTLRCSPKSGHDTVSWYQQALGQGPQFIFQYYEEEERQRGNFPDRFSGHQFPNYSSELNVNALLLGDSALYLCASSLGLQGNTEAFFGQGTRLTVV.

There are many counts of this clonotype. This CDR3 is CASSPRRLPVGTRSFYNEQFF. CDR3 DNA sequence: TGTGCCAGCAGCCCCCGTCGACTCCCTGTCGGGACTAGGTCCTTCTACAATGAGCAGTTCTTC. The V call is TRBV11-1, the J call TRBJ2-1; 8 bases fit TRBD2. J lost 3 bases, V lost 5 bases, and 24 bases had no gene match. In germline, CDR1 is SGHAT, CDR2 FQDESV (reference sequence). This CDR3 is built from 21 residues. The full variable domain, rest sourced from reference TRBV11-1 and TRBJ2-1, is EAEVAQSPRYKITEKSQAVAFWCDPISGHATLYWYRQILGQGPELLVQFQDESVVDDSQLPKDRFSAERLKGVDSTLKIQPAELGDSAMYLCASSPRRLPVGTRSFYNEQFFGPGTRLTVL.

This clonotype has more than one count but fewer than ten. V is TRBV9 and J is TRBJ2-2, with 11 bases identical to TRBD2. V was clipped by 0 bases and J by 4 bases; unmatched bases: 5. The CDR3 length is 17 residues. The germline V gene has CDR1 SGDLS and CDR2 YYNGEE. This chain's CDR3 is CASSVDYLAGGTGELFF. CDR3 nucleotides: TGTGCCAGCAGCGTAGACTATCTAGCGGGAGGCACCGGGGAGCTGTTTTTT.